The 8 T cell receptor beta chains reported below all come from one sample, sequenced in a study of blood T cell repertoires in COVID-19. TCRdb's copy holds only in-frame clones and misses some; the assay was immunoSEQ multiplex PCR. The sample has about 160,000 clones, about 80% seen once. Sequenced input: peripheral blood. The receptors stem from a woman aged 40 to 50 with COVID-19, enrolled during active disease.

A note on this clone: Additional DNA sequences in this sample encode the identical CDR3. The rearrangement uses TRBV19 and TRBJ2-1; 8 bases line up with TRBD2. This CDR3 has 15 residues. Germline CDR1 is LNHDA and CDR2 is SQIVND (reference sequence). V trimming: 7 bases; J trimming: 4 bases; junction bases outside the gene matches: 9. The CDR3 nucleotides read TGTGCCAGTACCCCGGGTAGCGGGGCATACAATGAGCAGTTCTTC. Translated, it gives CASTPGSGAYNEQFF.

The J gene is TRBJ2-1, the V gene TRBV29-1, with TRBD1 matching 8 bases. V shed 3 bases and J 15 bases; nucleotides not matched to a gene: 10. The CDR3 is made up of 12 amino acids. Germline assignment: CDR1 SQVTM and CDR2 ANQGSEA. The CDR3 reads CSVEMTGEQAFF. The CDR3, as DNA: TGCAGCGTTGAGATGACAGGGGAGCAAGCGTTCTTC.

The gene calls are TRBV6-5 and TRBJ2-7; 7 nucleotides align to TRBD2. The CDR3 contains 16 residues. Germline V gene lookup returns CDR1 MNHEY and CDR2 SVGAGI. The junction had 9 bases not matched to a gene; V was cut back by 2 bases and J by 2 bases. CDR3 loop: CASSYLRAGETYEQYF. As DNA, the CDR3 is TGTGCCAGCAGTTACCTTCGTGCGGGAGAGACCTACGAGCAGTACTTC.

This chain joins TRBV19 and TRBJ1-1; maybe TRBD1 (5 bases). Germline V gene lookup returns CDR1 LNHDA and CDR2 SQIVND (reference sequence). The length of the CDR3 is 14 residues. The V and J ends lost 7 bases and 4 bases respectively, with 16 bases between them. Here the CDR3 reads CASTYVGGGTEAFF. Written as DNA, the CDR3 is TGTGCCAGTACTTATGTGGGGGGGGGCACTGAAGCTTTCTTT.

The J gene is TRBJ2-2, the V gene TRBV7-9, with 7 bases aligning to TRBD2. V dropped 3 bases and J dropped 0; count of bases not matched to a gene: 1. This CDR3 is built from 15 residues. Germline CDR1 reads SEHNR; CDR2 reads FQNEAQ (reference sequence). The CDR3 loop reads CASSLLAANTGELFF. The DNA of the CDR3 is TGTGCCAGCAGCTTGCTAGCGGCGAACACCGGGGAGCTGTTTTTT.

V is TRBV28 and J is TRBJ1-5; 7 nucleotides match TRBD1. Germline CDR1 MDHEN, CDR2 SYDVKM. The ends lost 6 bases at V and 2 bases at J; junction bases unmatched: 7. There are 15 residues in the CDR3. Written as DNA, the CDR3 is TGTGCCAGCAGAGAAACAGGGGTAGGCAATCAGCCCCAGCATTTT. Amino acids: CASRETGVGNQPQHF.

The gene calls are TRBV7-3 and TRBJ1-1; tentative D call: TRBD1 (6 bases). V lost 2 bases and J 3 bases, leaving 10 bases between the germline ends. This CDR3 has 14 residues. CDR1 SGHTA and CDR2 FQGTGA come from the germline V gene. CDR3 nucleotide sequence: TGTGCCAGCAGCTTAGCCAGGGGAGACACTGAAGCTTTCTTT. Amino acid sequence: CASSLARGDTEAFF. The full variable domain, completed using reference TRBV7-3 and TRBJ1-1, is GAGVSQTPSNKVTEKGKYVELRCDPISGHTALYWYRQSLGQGPEFLIYFQGTGAADDSGLPNDRFFAVRPEGSVSTLKIQRTERGDSAVYLCASSLARGDTEAFFGQGTRLTVV.

V gene TRBV18 combines with J gene TRBJ1-6; the match to TRBD1 covers 7 bases. The V segment lost 3 bases and the J segment 7 bases; nucleotides outside the gene matches: 3. Per germline, CDR1 KGHSH and CDR2 LQKENI. This CDR3 has 14 residues. The CDR3 DNA follows: TGTGCCAGCTCACCGCAGACAGGGAATTCACCCCTCCACTTT. Translating it yields CASSPQTGNSPLHF.